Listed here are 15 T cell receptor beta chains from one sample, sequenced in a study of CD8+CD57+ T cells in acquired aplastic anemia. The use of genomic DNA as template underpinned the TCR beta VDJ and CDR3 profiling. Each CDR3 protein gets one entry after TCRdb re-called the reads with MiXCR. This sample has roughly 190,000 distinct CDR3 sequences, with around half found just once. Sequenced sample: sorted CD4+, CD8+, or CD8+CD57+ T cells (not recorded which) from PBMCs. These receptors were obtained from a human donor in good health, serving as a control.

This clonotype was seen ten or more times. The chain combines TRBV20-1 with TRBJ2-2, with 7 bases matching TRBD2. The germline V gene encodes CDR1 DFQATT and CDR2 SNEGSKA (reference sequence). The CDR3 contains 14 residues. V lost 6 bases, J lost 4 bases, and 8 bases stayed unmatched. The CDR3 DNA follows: TGCAGTGCCAACTACGGGGGGAGCACCGGGGAGCTGTTTTTT. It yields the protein CSANYGGSTGELFF.

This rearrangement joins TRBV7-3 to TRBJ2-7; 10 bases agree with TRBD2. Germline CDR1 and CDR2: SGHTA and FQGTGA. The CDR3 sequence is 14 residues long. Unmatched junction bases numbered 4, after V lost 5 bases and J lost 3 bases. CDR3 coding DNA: TGTGCCAGCAGCAAGCGGGGGGGCGGCTACGAGCAGTACTTC. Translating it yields CASSKRGGGYEQYF.

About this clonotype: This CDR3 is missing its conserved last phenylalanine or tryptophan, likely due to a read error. CDR3 DNA: TGCGCCAGCAGCCAAGCGTTGGTTCAGAAGACCGTGGCCGGGGAGCTGTTTTTG. This encodes CASSQALVQKTVAGELFL. The rearrangement joins TRBV4-3 to TRBJ1-4; D uncertain. The tail of the sequence fits TRBJ2-2 better, so the J call may be wrong. The CDR3 length is 18 residues. The V gene's germline CDR1 is LGHNA and CDR2 YSLEER.

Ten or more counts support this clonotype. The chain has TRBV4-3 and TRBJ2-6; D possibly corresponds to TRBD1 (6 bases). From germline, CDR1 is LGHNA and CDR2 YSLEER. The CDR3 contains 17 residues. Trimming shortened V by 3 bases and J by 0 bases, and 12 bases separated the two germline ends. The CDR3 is CASSQGHPTSGANVLTF. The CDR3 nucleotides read TGCGCCAGCAGCCAGGGACACCCGACCTCTGGGGCCAACGTCCTGACTTTC.

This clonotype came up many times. CDR3 amino acids: CASGKRTEAFF. DNA of the CDR3: TGTGCCAGCGGGAAGAGGACTGAAGCTTTCTTT. The chain links TRBV2 to TRBJ1-1; unclear D gene. V was pared by 8 bases and J by 5 bases, with 9 bases between. CDR3 size: 11 residues. CDR1 is SNHLY, CDR2 FYNNEI, per germline.

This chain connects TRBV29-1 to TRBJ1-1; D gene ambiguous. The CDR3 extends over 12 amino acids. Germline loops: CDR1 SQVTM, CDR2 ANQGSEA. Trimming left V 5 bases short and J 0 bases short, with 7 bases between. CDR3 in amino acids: CSVKYMNTEAFF. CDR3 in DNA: TGCAGCGTTAAGTATATGAACACTGAAGCTTTCTTT.

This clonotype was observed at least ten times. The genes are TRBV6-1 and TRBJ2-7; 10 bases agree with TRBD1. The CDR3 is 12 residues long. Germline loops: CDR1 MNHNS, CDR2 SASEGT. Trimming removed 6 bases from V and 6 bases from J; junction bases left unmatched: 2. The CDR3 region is CASRTGGSEQYF. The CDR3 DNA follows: TGTGCCAGCAGGACAGGGGGCTCCGAGCAGTACTTC.

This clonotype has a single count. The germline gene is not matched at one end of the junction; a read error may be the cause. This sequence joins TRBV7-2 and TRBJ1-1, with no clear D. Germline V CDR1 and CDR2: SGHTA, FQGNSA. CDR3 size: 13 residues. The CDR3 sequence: CASSLEANTGASF. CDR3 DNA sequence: TGTGCCAGCAGCTTAGAGGCTAACACTGGAGCTTCCTTT.

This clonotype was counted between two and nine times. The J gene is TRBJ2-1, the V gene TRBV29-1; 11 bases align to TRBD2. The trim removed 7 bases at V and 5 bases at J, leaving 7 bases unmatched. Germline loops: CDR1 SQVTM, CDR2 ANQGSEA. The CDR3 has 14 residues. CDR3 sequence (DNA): TGCAGCGGAAGCTTGGGACTAGCGGACAATGAGCAGTTCTTC. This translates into CSGSLGLADNEQFF.

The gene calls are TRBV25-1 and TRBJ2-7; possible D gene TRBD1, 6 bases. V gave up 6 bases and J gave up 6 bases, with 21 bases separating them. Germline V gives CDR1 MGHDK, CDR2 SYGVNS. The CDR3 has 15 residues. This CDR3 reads CASSSTGPRGFEQYF. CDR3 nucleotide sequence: TGTGCCAGCAGCTCAACAGGGCCCCGGGGTTTCGAGCAGTACTTC.

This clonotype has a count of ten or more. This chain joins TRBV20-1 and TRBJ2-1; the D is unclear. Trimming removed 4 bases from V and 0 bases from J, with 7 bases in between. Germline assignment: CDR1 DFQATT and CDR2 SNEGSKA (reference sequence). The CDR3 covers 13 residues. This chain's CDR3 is CSANTLSYNEQFF. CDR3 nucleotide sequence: TGCAGTGCTAACACTCTCTCCTACAATGAGCAGTTCTTC.

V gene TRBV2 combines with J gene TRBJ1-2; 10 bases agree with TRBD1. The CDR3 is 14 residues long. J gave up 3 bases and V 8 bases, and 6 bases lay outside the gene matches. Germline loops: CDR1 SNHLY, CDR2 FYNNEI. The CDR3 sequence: CASLRDRGDYGYTF. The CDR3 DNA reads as TGTGCCAGCTTGAGGGACAGGGGAGACTATGGCTACACCTTC.

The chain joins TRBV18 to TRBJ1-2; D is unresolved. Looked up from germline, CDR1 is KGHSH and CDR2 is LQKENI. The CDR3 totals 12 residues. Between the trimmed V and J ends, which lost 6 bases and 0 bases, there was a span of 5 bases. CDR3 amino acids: CASSEANYGYTF. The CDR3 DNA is TGTGCCAGCTCCGAAGCTAACTATGGCTACACCTTC.

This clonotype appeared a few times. In DNA form, the CDR3 reads TGTGCCAGCAGCCGGGGGGGGCTATGGGGTCATGAGCAGTTCTTC. The encoded protein is CASSRGGLWGHEQFF. V gene TRBV5-6 combines with J gene TRBJ2-1, with 8 bases fitting TRBD2. The CDR3 covers 15 residues. The ends lost 4 bases at V and 8 bases at J; junction bases unmatched: 11. CDR1 and CDR2 (germline): SGHDT, YYEEEE.

CDR3 region: CASSVGGVLNQPQHF. As DNA, the CDR3 is TGTGCCAGCAGTGTCGGAGGGGTTCTCAATCAGCCCCAGCATTTT. The rearrangement uses TRBV7-8 and TRBJ1-5; perhaps TRBD1 as D (5 bases). The CDR3 extends over 15 amino acids. Trimming took 6 bases from V and 3 from J, leaving 15 bases between them. Germline V lookup: CDR1 SGHVS, CDR2 FQNEAQ.